The next 10 T cell receptor beta chains were all read from a single sample in a study of blood T cell repertoires in COVID-19. Profiled with immunoSEQ multiplex PCR; TCRdb holds only in-frame clones, not every one. In the table there are fewer than 150,000 clones, less than 75% of which are singletons. Sequenced sample: peripheral blood. The receptors were sampled from a human donor with acute or convalescent COVID-19. The donor label of this sample is uncertain.

This chain connects TRBV2 to TRBJ2-5, with D perhaps TRBD2 (6 bases). CDR1 SNHLY and CDR2 FYNNEI come from the germline V gene. The CDR3 sequence is 14 residues long. The germline V and J ends were trimmed by 8 bases and 3 bases, with 16 bases remaining between them. The CDR3 is CASGDWGEEETQYF. Here the CDR3 DNA reads TGTGCCAGCGGCGACTGGGGGGAAGAAGAGACCCAGTACTTC.

CDR3 coding DNA: TGTGCCAGCAGTGAGCAACTAAACAATGAGCAGTTCTTC. Amino acid sequence: CASSEQLNNEQFF. This chain joins TRBV2 and TRBJ2-1, with D hard to call. The CDR3 covers 13 residues. The V end was cut by 3 bases, the J end by 5 bases, with 8 bases between. Per the germline V gene, CDR1 is SNHLY and CDR2 is FYNNEI.

The V and J genes are TRBV15 and TRBJ1-2; 9 nucleotides line up with TRBD1. Germline V gene lookup returns CDR1 LNHNV and CDR2 YYDKDF (reference sequence). This CDR3 has 14 amino acids. The ends lost 3 bases at V and 8 bases at J; junction bases unmatched: 7. CDR3 amino acids: CATSRGGTGHGYTF. CDR3 sequence (DNA): TGTGCCACCAGCAGGGGCGGGACAGGGCACGGCTACACCTTC. Filled out from reference TRBV15 and TRBJ1-2, the complete variable domain reads DAMVIQNPRYQVTQFGKPVTLSCSQTLNHNVMYWYQQKSSQAPKLLFHYYDKDFNNEADTPDNFQSRRPNTSFCFLDIRSPGLGDTAMYLCATSRGGTGHGYTFGSGTRLTVV.

This clone was counted a few times. The chain uses TRBV29-1 and TRBJ2-1; 8 positions agree with TRBD2. V shed 2 bases, J shed 2 bases, and the junction held 11 bases outside the gene matches. This CDR3 is 17 amino acids long. Germline V gene lookup returns CDR1 SQVTM and CDR2 ANQGSEA. Here the CDR3 DNA reads TGCAGCGTTGAACTGGCGGGGGGTTGGAGTGCCTACAATGAGCAGTTCTTC. Amino acids: CSVELAGGWSAYNEQFF.

This clone was counted at least ten times. The rearrangement uses TRBV7-8 and TRBJ2-7, with a weak D call TRBD2 (5 bases). CDR1 and CDR2 (germline): SGHVS, FQNEAQ. V lost 3 bases to trimming and J lost 5 bases, with 14 bases between them. This CDR3 has 14 amino acids. The CDR3 DNA reads as TGTGCCAGCAGCTTCCAGGTTAGCGACAACGAGCAGTACTTC. Its protein is CASSFQVSDNEQYF.

The chain couples TRBV6-6 to TRBJ2-7, with no clear D. Looked up from germline, CDR1 is MNHNY and CDR2 is SVGAGI (reference sequence). There are 13 residues in the CDR3. Trimming stripped 5 bases from V and 6 bases from J, with 14 bases between. The CDR3 here is CASSTGSVGEQYV. DNA for the CDR3: TGTGCCAGCAGTACCGGAAGCGTTGGCGAGCAGTACGTC.

A single count supports this clone. The rearrangement links TRBV28 to TRBJ1-1; D is unclear. Per germline, CDR1 MDHEN and CDR2 SYDVKM. The V gene lost 5 bases and the J gene lost 0 bases, with 10 bases spanning the gap. This CDR3 spans 14 amino acids. Here the CDR3 reads CASSPSMMNTEAFF. CDR3 sequence (DNA): TGTGCCAGCAGTCCCAGTATGATGAACACTGAAGCTTTCTTT.

V and J are TRBV10-3 and TRBJ2-7, with 9 bases identical to TRBD1. The CDR3 length is 15 residues. The germline CDR1 and CDR2 sequences are ENHRY and SYGVKD. J gave up 2 bases and V 6 bases, and 8 bases lay outside the gene matches. The CDR3 here is CAIRITGGQTYEQYV. Here the CDR3 DNA reads TGTGCCATCAGGATAACAGGGGGCCAAACCTACGAGCAGTACGTC.

The CDR3 coding sequence is TGTGCCAGCAGTGTGTCAGGCTATAATTCACCCCTCCACTTT. It is translated as CASSVSGYNSPLHF. The rearrangement uses TRBV25-1 and TRBJ1-6; D ambiguous. The germline V gene has CDR1 MGHDK and CDR2 SYGVNS. With 4 bases removed from V and 3 bases from J, the gap between germline ends came to 7 bases. The CDR3 is 14 amino acids.

V gene TRBV21-1 combines with J gene TRBJ2-1; the D segment call TRBD2 is taken from the table without a DNA check. TRBV21-1 is annotated as a pseudogene. The CDR3 covers 16 residues. DNA for the CDR3: TGTGCCAGCAGCAACCCCTTTGGGGGGGCGAAGGATGAGCAGTTCTTC. It is translated as CASSNPFGGAKDEQFF.